The source of this T cell receptor (beta chain) is a study of blood T cell repertoires in COVID-19. Repertoires were generated with immunoSEQ multiplex PCR, while TCRdb's copy carries only in-frame clones and drops some. The sample shows 70,000 to 95,000 clones, more than 85% of them seen only once. CDR1 is SGHRS, CDR2 YFSETQ, per germline. The J segment lost 5 bases and the V segment lost 1 base, leaving 7 bases of the junction unmatched. This CDR3 contains 16 residues. This clone was detected once. Followed over time, Seattle patients had been enrolled while infection was active. The V call is TRBV5-1, the J call TRBJ2-7, with 12 bases identical to TRBD2. This receptor was taken from a man aged 45-65 years with COVID-19, enrolled during active disease. The specimen was peripheral blood. In nucleotides, the CDR3 is TGCGCCAGCAGCTTGCAGGCTAGCGGGAGGGTCAACGAGCAGTACTTC. Amino acids: CASSLQASGRVNEQYF. The entire variable domain, with the rest obtained from reference TRBV5-1 and TRBJ2-7, is as follows: KAGVTQTPRYLIKTRGQQVTLSCSPISGHRSVSWYQQTPGQGLQFLFEYFSETQRNKGNFPGRFSGRQFSNSRSEMNVSTLELGDSALYLCASSLQASGRVNEQYFGPGTRLTVT.